Presented here are 9 T cell receptor beta chains from one specimen sequenced in a study of breast tumors, draining lymph nodes, adjacent tissues. Samples came from axillary lymph nodes draining the breast cancer. TCRdb analysed the multiplex PCR reads with MiXCR anew, one entry per CDR3 protein. Of about 300,000 distinct CDR3 sequences in the sample, 30% were seen once. Sequenced sample: axillary lymph node tissue. The receptor source for this set is a female donor with breast cancer. Some clones in this sample may be carry-over from other donors' samples.

This clonotype was observed at least ten times. This sequence joins TRBV19 and TRBJ2-5, with TRBD1 matching 7 bases. This CDR3 has 15 residues. J gave up 2 bases and V 3 bases, and 6 bases lay outside the gene matches. CDR1 and CDR2 (germline): LNHDA, SQIVND (reference sequence). The CDR3 DNA reads as TGTGCCAGTAGTATCAGAGTGACAGGGCAAGAGACCCAGTACTTC. Protein product: CASSIRVTGQETQYF.

Concerning this clonotype: The CDR3 ends on some other residue instead of the conserved phenylalanine or tryptophan, so this is likely a read error. V usage is TRBV6-1 and J usage is TRBJ2-7, with TRBD1 identical over 7 bases. V dropped 5 bases and J dropped 3; count of bases not matched to a gene: 4. CDR3 length equals 13 residues. Germline assignment: CDR1 MNHNS and CDR2 SASEGT. The CDR3 DNA is TGTGCCAGCAGTAGGGACAGAGGCTACGAGCAGTACCTC. Translated: CASSRDRGYEQYL.

Regarding this clonotype: A read error is possible here, since a much larger clone lies one base away. V gene TRBV5-6 combines with J gene TRBJ2-7, with 7 bases fitting TRBD2. The J segment lost 4 bases and the V segment lost 7 bases, leaving 11 bases of the junction unmatched. The CDR3 loop spans 14 amino acids. Germline-derived CDR1 and CDR2 are SGHDT and YYEEEE. Here the CDR3 DNA reads TGTGCCAGCGGCAACTGGGGGGGTCCATACGAGCAGTACTTC. Translated, it gives CASGNWGGPYEQYF. The complete variable domain, with remaining parts taken from reference TRBV5-6 and TRBJ2-7, reads DAGVTQSPTHLIKTRGQQVTLRCSPKSGHDTVSWYQQALGQGPQFIFQYYEEEERQRGNFPDRFSGHQFPNYSSELNVNALLLGDSALYLCASGNWGGPYEQYFGPGTRLTVT.

This clonotype was seen ten or more times. The V call is TRBV4-3, the J call TRBJ2-7; D unclear. Per the germline V gene, CDR1 is LGHNA and CDR2 is YSLEER. The CDR3 extends over 14 amino acids. Trimming left V 3 bases short and J 2 bases short, with 11 bases between. CDR3 sequence: CASSQTRITYEQYF. DNA for the CDR3: TGCGCCAGCAGCCAGACAAGGATAACCTACGAGCAGTACTTC.

On this clonotype: The junction and the germline gene differ at one end; a read error may be behind it. This sequence joins TRBV11-2 and TRBJ2-6; either TRBD1 or TRBD2 may fit D (6 bases each). The CDR3 has 18 residues. Germline V gene sequence: CDR1 SGHAT, CDR2 FQNNGV. CDR3 nucleotides: TGTGCCAGCAGCTCAAGGGGGGACGTCAGCTCTGGGGCCCACGTCCTGACTTTC. This sequence encodes CASSSRGDVSSGAHVLTF.

This clonotype was found many times. The chain links TRBV19 to TRBJ2-3; D remains ambiguous. V shed 7 bases and J shed 5 bases, with 13 bases lying between them. The length of the CDR3 is 13 residues. Looked up from germline, CDR1 is LNHDA and CDR2 is SQIVND (reference sequence). The CDR3 here is CASMRAPQDTQYF. The CDR3 DNA sequence: TGTGCCAGTATGAGAGCCCCACAAGATACGCAGTATTTT.

A few counts support this clonotype. Given the absence of the conserved phenylalanine or tryptophan at the CDR3 end, a read error is likely. This chain links TRBV19 with TRBJ2-7; 9 bases match TRBD1. Germline loops: CDR1 LNHDA, CDR2 SQIVND (reference sequence). CDR3 length: 16 amino acids. V gave up 5 bases and J gave up 2 bases; unmatched junction bases: 10. CDR3: CASSGRARQGAYEQYS. CDR3 nucleotide sequence: TGTGCCAGTAGTGGAAGAGCAAGACAGGGGGCCTACGAGCAGTACTCC.

The chain joins TRBV29-1 to TRBJ1-1; D gene ambiguous. With 7 bases removed from V and 1 base from J, the gap between germline ends came to 16 bases. The CDR3 spans 14 residues. CDR1 is SQVTM and CDR2 is ANQGSEA in the germline V gene. CDR3 residues: CSARSAARNTEAFF. The CDR3 DNA reads as TGCAGCGCCAGATCCGCGGCTCGGAACACTGAAGCTTTCTTT.

Points on this clonotype: This may be a read error: a much more frequent sequence differs by one nucleotide. This is likely a read error, given that the CDR3 carries no conserved phenylalanine or tryptophan at its end. The chain combines TRBV5-6 with TRBJ2-5, with a weak D call TRBD2 (5 bases). The V gene's germline CDR1 is SGHDT and CDR2 YYEEEE. V gave up 1 base and J gave up 2 bases, with 18 bases separating them. CDR3 size: 17 residues. The CDR3 coding sequence is TGTGCCAGCAGCTTGTGGAGTCTGCGACTAAATCAAGAGACCCAGTACCTC. This gives the protein CASSLWSLRLNQETQYL.